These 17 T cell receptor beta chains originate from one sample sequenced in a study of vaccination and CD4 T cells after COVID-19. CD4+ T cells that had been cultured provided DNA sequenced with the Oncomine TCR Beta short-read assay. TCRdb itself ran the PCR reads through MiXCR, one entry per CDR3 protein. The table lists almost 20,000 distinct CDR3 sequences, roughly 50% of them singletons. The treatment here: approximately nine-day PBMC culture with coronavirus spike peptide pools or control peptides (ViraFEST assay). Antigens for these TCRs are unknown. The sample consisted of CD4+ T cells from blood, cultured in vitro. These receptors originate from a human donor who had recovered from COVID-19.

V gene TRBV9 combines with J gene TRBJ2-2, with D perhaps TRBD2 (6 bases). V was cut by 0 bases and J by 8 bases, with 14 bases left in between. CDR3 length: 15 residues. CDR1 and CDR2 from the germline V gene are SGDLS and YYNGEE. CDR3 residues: CASSVAPGGEGELFF. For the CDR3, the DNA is TGTGCCAGCAGCGTAGCCCCCGGAGGGGAAGGGGAGCTGTTTTTT.

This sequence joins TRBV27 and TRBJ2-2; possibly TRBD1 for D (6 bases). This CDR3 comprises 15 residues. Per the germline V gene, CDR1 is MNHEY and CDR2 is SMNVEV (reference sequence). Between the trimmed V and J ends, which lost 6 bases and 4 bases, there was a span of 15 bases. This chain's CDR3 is CASSNRVRSTGELFF. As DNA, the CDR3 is TGTGCCAGCAGCAACAGGGTGAGGAGCACCGGGGAGCTGTTTTTT.

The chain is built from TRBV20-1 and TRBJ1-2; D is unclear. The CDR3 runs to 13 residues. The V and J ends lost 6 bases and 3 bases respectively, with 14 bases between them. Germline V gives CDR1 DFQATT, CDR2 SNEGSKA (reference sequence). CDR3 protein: CSAPSAADYGYTF. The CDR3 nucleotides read TGCAGTGCCCCCTCGGCAGCGGACTATGGCTACACCTTC.

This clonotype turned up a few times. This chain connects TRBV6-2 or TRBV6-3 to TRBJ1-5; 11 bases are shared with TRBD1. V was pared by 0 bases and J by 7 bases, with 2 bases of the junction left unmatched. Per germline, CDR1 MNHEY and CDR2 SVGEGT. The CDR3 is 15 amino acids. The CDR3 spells CASSYSGTGGQPQHF. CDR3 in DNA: TGTGCCAGCAGTTACTCAGGGACAGGGGGACAGCCCCAGCATTTT.

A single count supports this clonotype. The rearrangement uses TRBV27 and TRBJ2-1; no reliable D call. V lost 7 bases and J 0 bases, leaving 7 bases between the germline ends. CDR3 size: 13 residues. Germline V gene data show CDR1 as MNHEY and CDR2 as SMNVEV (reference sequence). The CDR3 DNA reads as TGTGCCAGCAAGCAGAGCTCCTACAATGAGCAGTTCTTC. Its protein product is CASKQSSYNEQFF.

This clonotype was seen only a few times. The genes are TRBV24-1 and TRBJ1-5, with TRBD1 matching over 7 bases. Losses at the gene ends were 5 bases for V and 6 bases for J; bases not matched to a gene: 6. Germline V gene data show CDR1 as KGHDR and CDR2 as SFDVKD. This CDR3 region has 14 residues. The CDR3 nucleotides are TGTGCCACCAGTGCAGGGACAGTAGCTCAGCCCCAGCATTTT. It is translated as CATSAGTVAQPQHF.

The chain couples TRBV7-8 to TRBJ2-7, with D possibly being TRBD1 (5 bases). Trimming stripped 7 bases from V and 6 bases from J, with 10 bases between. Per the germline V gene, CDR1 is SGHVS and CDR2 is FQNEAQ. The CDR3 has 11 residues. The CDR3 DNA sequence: TGTGCCAGCAACAACCAGGGCGAGCAGTACTTC. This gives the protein CASNNQGEQYF.

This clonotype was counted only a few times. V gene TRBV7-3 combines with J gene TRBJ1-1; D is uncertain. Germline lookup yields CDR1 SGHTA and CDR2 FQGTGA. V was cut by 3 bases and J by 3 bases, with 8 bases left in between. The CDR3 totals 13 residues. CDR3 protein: CASSFWRDTEAFF. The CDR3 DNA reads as TGTGCCAGCAGCTTCTGGAGAGACACTGAAGCTTTCTTT.

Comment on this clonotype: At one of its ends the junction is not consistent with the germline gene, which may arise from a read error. The CDR3 sequence is CASSQAHGGDTQYF. Written as DNA, the CDR3 is TGCGCCAGCAGCCAGGCCCATGGGGGGGATACGCAGTATTTT. The chain is built from TRBV11-2 and TRBJ2-3, with D possibly TRBD2 on 6 matching bases. The CDR3 has 14 amino acids. CDR1 is SGHAT, CDR2 FQNNGV, per germline.

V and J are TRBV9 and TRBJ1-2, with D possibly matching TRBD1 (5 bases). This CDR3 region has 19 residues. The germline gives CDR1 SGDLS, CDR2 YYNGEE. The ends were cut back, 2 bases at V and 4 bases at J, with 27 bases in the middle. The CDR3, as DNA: TGTGCCAGCAGCGTGGGCGAGGCGTCCGGGACCGGGAGGCGCTATGGCTACACCTTC. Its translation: CASSVGEASGTGRRYGYTF.

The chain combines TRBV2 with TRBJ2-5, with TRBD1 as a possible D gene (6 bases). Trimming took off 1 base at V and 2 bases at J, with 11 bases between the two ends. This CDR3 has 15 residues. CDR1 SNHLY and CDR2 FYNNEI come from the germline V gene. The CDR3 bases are TGTGCCAGCAGTGAAGGGACAGTACATCAAGAGACCCAGTACTTC. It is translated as CASSEGTVHQETQYF.

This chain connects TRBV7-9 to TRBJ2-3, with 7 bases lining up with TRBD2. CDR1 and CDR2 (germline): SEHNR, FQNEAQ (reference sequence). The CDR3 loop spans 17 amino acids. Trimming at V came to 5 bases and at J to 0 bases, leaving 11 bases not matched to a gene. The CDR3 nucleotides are TGTGCCAGCAGCCCTCGAGGTAGCGGGCTTAGCACAGATACGCAGTATTTT. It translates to CASSPRGSGLSTDTQYF. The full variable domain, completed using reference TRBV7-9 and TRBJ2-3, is DTGVSQNPRHKITKRGQNVTFRCDPISEHNRLYWYRQTLGQGPEFLTYFQNEAQLEKSRLLSDRFSAERPKGSFSTLEIQRTEQGDSAMYLCASSPRGSGLSTDTQYFGPGTRLTVL.

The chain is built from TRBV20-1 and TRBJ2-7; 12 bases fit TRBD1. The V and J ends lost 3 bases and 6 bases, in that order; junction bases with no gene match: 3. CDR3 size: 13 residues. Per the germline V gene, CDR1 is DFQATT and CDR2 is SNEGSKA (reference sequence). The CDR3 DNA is TGCAGTGCTAGGGGACAGGGGGCGGTCGAGCAGTACTTC. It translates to CSARGQGAVEQYF.

CDR3: CASSLASLSTEAFF. CDR3 nucleotide sequence: TGCGCCAGCAGCTTGGCCAGCTTGTCCACTGAAGCTTTCTTT. The chain carries TRBV5-1 and TRBJ1-1; D uncertain. Between the trimmed V and J ends, which lost 0 bases and 4 bases, there was a span of 10 bases. Germline V gene data show CDR1 as SGHRS and CDR2 as YFSETQ. This CDR3 spans 14 amino acids.

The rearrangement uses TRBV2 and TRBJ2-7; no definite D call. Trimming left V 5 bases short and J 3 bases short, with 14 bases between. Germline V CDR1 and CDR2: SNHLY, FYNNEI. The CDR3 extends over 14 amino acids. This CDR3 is CASSRYPSNYEQYF. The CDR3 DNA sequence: TGTGCCAGCAGTCGCTATCCCTCTAACTACGAGCAGTACTTC.

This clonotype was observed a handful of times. The CDR3 DNA is TGTGCCAGCAGCTCTTGGAGGGACACTGAAGCTTTCTTT. Amino acid sequence: CASSSWRDTEAFF. The chain joins TRBV7-6 to TRBJ1-1, with D hard to call. This CDR3 contains 13 residues. Germline V gene sequence: CDR1 SGHVS, CDR2 FNYEAQ. V lost 4 bases and J 3 bases, leaving 9 bases between the germline ends.

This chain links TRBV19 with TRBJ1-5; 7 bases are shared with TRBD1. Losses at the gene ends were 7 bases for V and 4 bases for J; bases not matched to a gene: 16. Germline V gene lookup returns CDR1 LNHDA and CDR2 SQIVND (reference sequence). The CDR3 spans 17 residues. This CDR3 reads CASTLDLRGLPNQPQHF. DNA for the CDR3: TGTGCCAGTACCCTCGACTTGAGGGGGCTTCCAAATCAGCCCCAGCATTTT.